This T cell receptor beta chain was retrieved from a study of blood T cell repertoires in COVID-19. Clones were sequenced by immunoSEQ multiplex PCR, and TCRdb holds only the in-frame ones, with some missing. This table has 300,000 to 350,000 clones, almost 90% appearing once. The table lists this clone with a count of one. Material: peripheral blood. This clonotype was obtained from a woman in her thirties or forties with COVID-19, enrolled during active disease.

The CDR3 protein is CASSQGPGNTIYF. The CDR3 bases are TGCGCCAGCAGCCAGGGGCCTGGAAACACCATATATTTT. The chain is built from TRBV5-1 and TRBJ1-3, with TRBD1 as a possible D gene (6 bases). From germline, CDR1 is SGHRS and CDR2 YFSETQ. V was clipped by 4 bases and J by 2 bases, with 7 bases between them. The length of the CDR3 is 13 residues.